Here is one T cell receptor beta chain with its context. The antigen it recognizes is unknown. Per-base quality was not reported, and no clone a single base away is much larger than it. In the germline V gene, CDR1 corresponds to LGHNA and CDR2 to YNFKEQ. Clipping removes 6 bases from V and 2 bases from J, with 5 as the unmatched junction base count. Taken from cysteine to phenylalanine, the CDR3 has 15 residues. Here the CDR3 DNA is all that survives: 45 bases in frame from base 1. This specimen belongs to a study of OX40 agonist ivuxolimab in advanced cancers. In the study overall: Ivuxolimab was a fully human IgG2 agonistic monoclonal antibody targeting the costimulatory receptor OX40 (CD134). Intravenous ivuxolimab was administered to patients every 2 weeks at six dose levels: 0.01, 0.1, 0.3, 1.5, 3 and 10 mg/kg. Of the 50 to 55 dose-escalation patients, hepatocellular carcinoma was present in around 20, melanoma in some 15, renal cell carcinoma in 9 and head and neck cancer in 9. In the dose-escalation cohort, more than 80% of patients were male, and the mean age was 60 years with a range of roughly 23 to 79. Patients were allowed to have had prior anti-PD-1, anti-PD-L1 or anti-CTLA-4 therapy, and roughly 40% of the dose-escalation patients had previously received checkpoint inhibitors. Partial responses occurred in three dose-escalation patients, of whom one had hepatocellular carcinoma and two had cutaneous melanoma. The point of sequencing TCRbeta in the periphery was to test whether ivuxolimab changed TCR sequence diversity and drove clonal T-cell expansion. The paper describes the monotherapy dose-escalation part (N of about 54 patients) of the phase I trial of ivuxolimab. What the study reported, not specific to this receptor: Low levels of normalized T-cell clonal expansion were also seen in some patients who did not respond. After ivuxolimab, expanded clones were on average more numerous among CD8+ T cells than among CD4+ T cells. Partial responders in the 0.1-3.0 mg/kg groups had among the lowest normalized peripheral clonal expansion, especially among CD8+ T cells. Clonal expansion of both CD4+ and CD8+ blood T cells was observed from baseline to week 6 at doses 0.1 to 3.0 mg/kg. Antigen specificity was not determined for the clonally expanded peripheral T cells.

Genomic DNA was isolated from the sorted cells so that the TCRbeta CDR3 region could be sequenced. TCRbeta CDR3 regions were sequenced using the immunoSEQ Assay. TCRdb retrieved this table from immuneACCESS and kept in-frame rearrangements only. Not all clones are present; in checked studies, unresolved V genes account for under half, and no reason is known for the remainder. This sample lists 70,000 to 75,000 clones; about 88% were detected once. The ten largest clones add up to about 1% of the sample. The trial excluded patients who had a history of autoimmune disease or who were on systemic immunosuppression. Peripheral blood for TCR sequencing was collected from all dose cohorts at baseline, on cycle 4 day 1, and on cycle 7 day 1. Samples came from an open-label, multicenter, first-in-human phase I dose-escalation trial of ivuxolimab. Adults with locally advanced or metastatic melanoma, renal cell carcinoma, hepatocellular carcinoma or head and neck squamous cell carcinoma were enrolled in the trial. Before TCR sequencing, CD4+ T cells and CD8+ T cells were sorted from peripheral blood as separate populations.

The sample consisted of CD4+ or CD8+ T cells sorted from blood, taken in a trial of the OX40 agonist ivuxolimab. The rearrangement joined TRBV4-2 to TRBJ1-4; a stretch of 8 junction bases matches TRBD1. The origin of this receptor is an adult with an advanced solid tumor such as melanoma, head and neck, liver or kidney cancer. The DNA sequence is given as TGTGCCAGCAGTCGACAGGGGAGGACTAATGAAAAACTGTTTTTT. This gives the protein CASSRQGRTNEKLFF.